The sample holds one count of the clone carrying this T cell receptor (beta chain). Trimming removed 6 bases from V and 0 bases from J, with 13 bases in between. The CDR3 has 15 residues. Germline V gene lookup returns CDR1 ENHRY and CDR2 SYGVKD. Repertoires were generated with immunoSEQ multiplex PCR, while TCRdb's copy carries only in-frame clones and drops some. The sample consists of about 65,000 clones, roughly 80% of them appearing once. The data originate from a study of blood T cell repertoires in COVID-19. The overall study: The United States, Italy and Spain were the sources of the acute and convalescent COVID-19 samples. The cDNA or gDNA used as material had been derived from T cells, B-cell-depleted T cells, or PBMCs.

The material sequenced was peripheral blood. The chain has TRBV10-3 and TRBJ2-3; D gene ambiguous. This TCR was sampled from a human donor in a cohort sampled during active COVID-19. The CDR3 bases are TGTGCCATCAGCGGAACAGTCTCTAGCACAGATACGCAGTATTTT. Translation: CAISGTVSSTDTQYF.